This T cell receptor beta chain was recorded in a study of human T cells and chemical hapten exposure (dated by TCRdb to 2020 to 2023). About the investigation overall: For sensitization, 2% DPC in acetone was applied to a roughly 2 cm by roughly 2 cm area of upper inner arm skin. Patch testing was done on the upper back using Finn chambers containing 0.01% DPC, and results were scored after 6 days according to International Contact Dermatitis Research Group standards. Alopecia areata with under or over 50% scalp involvement, alopecia totalis and alopecia universalis were represented in the patient cohort, which was mostly female. In alopecia patients, the study followed how the peripheral blood TCR repertoire changed in vivo over primary and secondary sensitization to diphenylcyclopropenone (DPC), a hapten. Libraries were combined into a pool for sequencing, and differences in TCR yield between samples came mainly from small differences in library volumes within the pool. Under 30 alopecia patients gave blood for TCR sequencing at one to four time points (pre-sensitization, 2, 6 and 24 weeks). Blood samples were taken from patients before sensitization (week 0) and then at 2, 6 and about 24 weeks after DPC sensitization. Patients additionally received weekly therapeutic DPC doses to the scalp throughout the roughly 24-week study period. Points the paper makes about the study in general: All patients had alopecia, a presumed autoimmune disease, so their immune response might differ from that of healthy individuals. DPC sensitization did not change how many TCRs were above 1 in 1000 frequency, and no evidence was found of alterations in global repertoire structure. Expanded TCRs formed significantly more large CDR3 similarity clusters than pre-sensitization or healthy control sets, consistent with antigen-driven responses. Repeated subsampling changed both the strength of the expansion versus patch-test correlation and the threshold at which that correlation became significant. Patch test score was positively correlated with the number of PT1 expanded TCRs, with significance at thresholds 8, 16 and 32 but not at 4.

From the germline V gene, CDR1 is MNHEY and CDR2 is SVGEGT. Including the terminal cysteine and phenylalanine, the CDR3 comprises 15 residues. The DNA shown is the 45-base CDR3, in frame from base 1. V has 6 bases trimmed and J has 2 bases trimmed; junction bases matching no gene number 4. The library was generated by RACE. The sample was run on a NextSeq 500. During library preparation, unique molecular identifiers were attached to individual cDNA molecules so that TCRs could be counted quantitatively and reproducibly. Both TCR alpha and TCR beta chains were sequenced from each blood RNA sample. Per the authors' processing: The median number of TCRs per sample was roughly 100,000, ranging from roughly 20,000 to 700,000. The Decombinator software suite was used to annotate V, J and CDR3 in the TCR reads. For PS versus PT1 abundance plots, all samples were subsampled to the same number of TCRs (28,000). TCRs were defined as expanded if absent before sensitization and observed at least eight times at the 2-week time point. The raw public data were reprocessed by TCRdb itself: fastp quality trimming at Q25, MiXCR clonotype calling, in-frame beta chains only. Each entry merges the rows of one CDR3 protein and shows their most common DNA and genes. These V and J calls rely on TCRdb rather than the paper's analysis. Here the sample has roughly 130,000 distinct CDR3 sequences; 11% occur a single time. The ten top clones hold under 2.5% of the sample.

Taken with the paper, the label for time point translates to: patch test 3, about 24 weeks after DPC sensitization. In the paper's terms, the treatment or condition label means: therapeutic diphenylcyclopropenone sensitization with weekly scalp DPC. At every patch-test visit, the blood draw took place before the patch test was put on. Patients were eligible if aged 18 to 70, diagnosed with alopecia and judged suitable for DPC therapy, and pregnant patients were excluded. Total RNA was extracted from unfractionated whole blood that had been collected in Tempus Blood RNA tubes. This clonotype was found many times. Its antigen has not been determined. No qualities accompany the bases; no much larger clone lies one base away.

This TCR was sampled from a woman aged 45-60 years with alopecia areata. Some clones in this sample may be carry-over from other donors' samples. The chain couples TRBV6-2 or TRBV6-3 to TRBJ2-6; TRBD1 agrees with 7 junctional bases. Sample: whole blood, taken in connection with sensitization to the hapten diphenylcyclopropenone (DPC). The CDR3 reads CASSQGGTGANVLTF. In nucleotides, the sequence is TGTGCCAGCAGCCAAGGGGGCACTGGGGCCAACGTCCTGACTTTC.